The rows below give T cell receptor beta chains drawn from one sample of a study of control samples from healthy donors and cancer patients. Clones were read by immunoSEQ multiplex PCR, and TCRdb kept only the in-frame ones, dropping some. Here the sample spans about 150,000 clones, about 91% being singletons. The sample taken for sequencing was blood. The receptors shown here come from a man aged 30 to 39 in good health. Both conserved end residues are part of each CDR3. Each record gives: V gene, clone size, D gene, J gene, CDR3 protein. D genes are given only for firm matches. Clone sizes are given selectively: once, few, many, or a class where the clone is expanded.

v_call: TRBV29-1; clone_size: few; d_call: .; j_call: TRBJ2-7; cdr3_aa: CSVRRQSYEQYF
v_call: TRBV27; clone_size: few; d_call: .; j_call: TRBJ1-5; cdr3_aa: CASGYTQPQHF
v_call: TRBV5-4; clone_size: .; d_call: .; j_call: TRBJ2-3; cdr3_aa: CASSLHPSSTDTQYF
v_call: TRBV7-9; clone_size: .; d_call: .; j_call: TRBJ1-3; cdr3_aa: CASSPSVSGNTIYF
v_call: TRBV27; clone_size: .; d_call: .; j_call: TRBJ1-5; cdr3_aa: CASSLAGQPQHF
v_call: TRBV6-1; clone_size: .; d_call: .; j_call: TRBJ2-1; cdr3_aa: CASSQAHEQFF
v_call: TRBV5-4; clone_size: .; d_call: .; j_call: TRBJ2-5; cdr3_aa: CASSLFGDRGTQYF
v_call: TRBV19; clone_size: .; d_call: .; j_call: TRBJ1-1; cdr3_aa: CASSIGTPAGEAFF
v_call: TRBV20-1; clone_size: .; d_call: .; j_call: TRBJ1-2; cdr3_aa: CSAGRGSGYTF
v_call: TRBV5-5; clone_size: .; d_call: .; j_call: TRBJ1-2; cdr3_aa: CASSRSSDNYGYTF
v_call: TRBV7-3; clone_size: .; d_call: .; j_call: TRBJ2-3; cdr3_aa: CAGEQSSTDTQYF
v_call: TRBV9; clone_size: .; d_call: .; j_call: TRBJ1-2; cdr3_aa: CASSVDSDDGYTF
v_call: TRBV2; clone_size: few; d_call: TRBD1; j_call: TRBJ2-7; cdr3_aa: CASRATGVDEQYF
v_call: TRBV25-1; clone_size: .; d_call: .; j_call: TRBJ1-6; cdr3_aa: CASSVSMGRYNSPLHF
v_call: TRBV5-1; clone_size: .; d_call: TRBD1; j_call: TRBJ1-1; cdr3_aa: CASSLSGGNTEAFF
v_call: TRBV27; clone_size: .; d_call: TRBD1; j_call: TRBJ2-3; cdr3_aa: CASSPRQGKDTQYF
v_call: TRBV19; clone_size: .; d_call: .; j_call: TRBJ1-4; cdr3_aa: CASGRGANEKLFF
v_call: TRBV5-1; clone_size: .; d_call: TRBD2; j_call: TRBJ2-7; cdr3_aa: CASSMGGVYEQYF
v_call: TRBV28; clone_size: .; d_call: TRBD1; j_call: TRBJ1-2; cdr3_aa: CASSLSDRVGYGYTF
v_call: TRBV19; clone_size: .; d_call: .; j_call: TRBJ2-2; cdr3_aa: CASSIMGYGTGELFF
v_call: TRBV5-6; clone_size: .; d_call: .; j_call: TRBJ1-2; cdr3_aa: CASTRPGTDDYGYTF
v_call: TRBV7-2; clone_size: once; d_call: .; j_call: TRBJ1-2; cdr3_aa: CASSLGSGTSSGYTF
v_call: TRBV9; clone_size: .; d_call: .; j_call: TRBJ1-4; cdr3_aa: CASSASTENEKLFF
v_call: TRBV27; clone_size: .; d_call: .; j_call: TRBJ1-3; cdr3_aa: CASSWAGGSGNTIYF
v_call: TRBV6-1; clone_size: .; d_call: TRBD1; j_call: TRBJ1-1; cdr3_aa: CASSEVRGRTTTFF
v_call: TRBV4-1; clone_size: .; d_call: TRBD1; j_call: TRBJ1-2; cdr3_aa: CASSQVGQGDGYTF
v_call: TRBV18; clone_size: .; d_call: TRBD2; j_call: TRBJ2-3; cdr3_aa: CASSPLAGTSGGLTSTDTQYF
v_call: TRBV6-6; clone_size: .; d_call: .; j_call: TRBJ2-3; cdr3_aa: CASSPTGGGTDTQYF
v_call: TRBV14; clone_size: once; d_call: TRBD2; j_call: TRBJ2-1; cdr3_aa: CASSQLAGGYNEQFF
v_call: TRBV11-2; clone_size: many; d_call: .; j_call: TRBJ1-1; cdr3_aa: CASSLTGITEAFF
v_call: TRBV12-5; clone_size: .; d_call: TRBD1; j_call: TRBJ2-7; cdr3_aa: CASGLAPGTGLYEQYF
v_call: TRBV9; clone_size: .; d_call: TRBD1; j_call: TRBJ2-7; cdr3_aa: CASSFGTGLSYEQYF
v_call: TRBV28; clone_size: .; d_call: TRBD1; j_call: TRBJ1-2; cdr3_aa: CASSSGGQVRGYTF
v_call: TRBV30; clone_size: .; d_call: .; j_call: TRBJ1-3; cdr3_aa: CASDVSFSGNTIYF
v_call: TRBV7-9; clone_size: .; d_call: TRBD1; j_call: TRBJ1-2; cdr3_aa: CASSQSGQGASVYTF
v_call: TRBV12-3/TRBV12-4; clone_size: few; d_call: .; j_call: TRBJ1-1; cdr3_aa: CASSYLNTEAFF
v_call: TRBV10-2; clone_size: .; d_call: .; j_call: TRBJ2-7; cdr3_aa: CASSDPGTSVYEQYF
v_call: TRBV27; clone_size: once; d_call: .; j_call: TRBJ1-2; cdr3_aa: CASSLRGYYGYTF
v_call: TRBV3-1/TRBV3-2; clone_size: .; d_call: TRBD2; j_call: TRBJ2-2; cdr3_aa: CASSFRTSGGAGELFF
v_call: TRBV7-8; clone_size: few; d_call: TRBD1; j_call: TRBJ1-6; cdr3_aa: CASSSTGDSPLHF
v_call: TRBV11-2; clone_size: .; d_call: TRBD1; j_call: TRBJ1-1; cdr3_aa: CASSPGQGGTEAFF
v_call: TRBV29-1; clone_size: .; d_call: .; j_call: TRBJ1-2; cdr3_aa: CSVGELDYGYTF
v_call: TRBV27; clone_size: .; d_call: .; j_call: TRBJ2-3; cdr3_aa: CASSSGPSLPPDTQYF
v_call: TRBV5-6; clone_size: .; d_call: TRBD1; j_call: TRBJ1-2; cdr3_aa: CASSTPTGDYGYTF
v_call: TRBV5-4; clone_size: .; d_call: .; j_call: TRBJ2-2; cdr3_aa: CASSVQGPDTGELFF
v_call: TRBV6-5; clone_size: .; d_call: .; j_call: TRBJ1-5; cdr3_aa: CASSYSGTLDQPQHF